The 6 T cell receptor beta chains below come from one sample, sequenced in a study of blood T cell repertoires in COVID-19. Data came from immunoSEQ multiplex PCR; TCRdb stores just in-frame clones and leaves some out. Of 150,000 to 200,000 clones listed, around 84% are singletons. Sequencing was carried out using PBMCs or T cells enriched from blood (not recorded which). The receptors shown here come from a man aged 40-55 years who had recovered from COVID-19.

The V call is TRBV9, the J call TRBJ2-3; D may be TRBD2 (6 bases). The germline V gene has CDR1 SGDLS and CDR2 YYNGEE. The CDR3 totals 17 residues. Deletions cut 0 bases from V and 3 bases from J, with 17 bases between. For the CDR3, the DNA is TGTGCCAGCAGCGTAGGGGTAGGGCGGGGAGTTACAGATACGCAGTATTTT. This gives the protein CASSVGVGRGVTDTQYF. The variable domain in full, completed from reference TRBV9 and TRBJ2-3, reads DSGVTQTPKHLITATGQRVTLRCSPRSGDLSVYWYQQSLDQGLQFLIQYYNGEERAKGNILERFSAQQFPDLHSELNLSSLELGDSALYFCASSVGVGRGVTDTQYFGPGTRLTVL.

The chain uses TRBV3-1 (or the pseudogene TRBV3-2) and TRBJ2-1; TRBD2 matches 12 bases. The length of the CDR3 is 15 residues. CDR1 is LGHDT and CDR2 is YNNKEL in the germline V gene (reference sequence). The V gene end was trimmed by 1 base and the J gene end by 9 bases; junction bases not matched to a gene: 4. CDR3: CASSQGLAGVFEQFF. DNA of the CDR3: TGTGCCAGCAGCCAAGGACTAGCGGGGGTGTTTGAGCAGTTCTTC.

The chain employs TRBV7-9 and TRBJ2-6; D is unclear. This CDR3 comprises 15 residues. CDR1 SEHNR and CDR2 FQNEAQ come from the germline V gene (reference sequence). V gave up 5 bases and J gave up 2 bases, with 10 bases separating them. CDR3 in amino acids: CASSAQDPGANVLTF. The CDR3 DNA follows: TGTGCCAGCAGCGCTCAGGATCCTGGGGCCAACGTCCTGACTTTC.

For the CDR3, the DNA is TGTGCCAGTAGTATGGAGGCGGTAGGGATCGGCACAGATACGCAGTATTTT. It encodes CASSMEAVGIGTDTQYF. The V and J genes are TRBV19 and TRBJ2-3, with D perhaps matching TRBD2 (5 bases). From germline, CDR1 is LNHDA and CDR2 SQIVND (reference sequence). V gave up 3 bases and J gave up 1 base, with 17 bases separating them. The CDR3 consists of 17 residues.

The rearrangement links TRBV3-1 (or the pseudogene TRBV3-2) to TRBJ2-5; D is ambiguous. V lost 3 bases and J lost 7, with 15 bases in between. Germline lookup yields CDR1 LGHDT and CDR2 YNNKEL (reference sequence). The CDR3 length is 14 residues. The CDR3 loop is CASSQPRPHGTQYF. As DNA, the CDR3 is TGTGCCAGCAGCCAGCCCAGGCCCCACGGGACCCAGTACTTC.

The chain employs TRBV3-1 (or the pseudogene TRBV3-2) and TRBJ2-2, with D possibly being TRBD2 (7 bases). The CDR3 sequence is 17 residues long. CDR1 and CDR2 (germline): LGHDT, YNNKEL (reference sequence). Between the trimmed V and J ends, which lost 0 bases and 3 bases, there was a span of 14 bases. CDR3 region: CASSQDVGGPDTGELFF. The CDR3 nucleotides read TGTGCCAGCAGCCAAGATGTCGGGGGGCCAGACACCGGGGAGCTGTTTTTT.